This TCR beta chain appears in the sequencing data of a study of blood T cell repertoires in COVID-19. Looking at the study overall: The United States, Italy and Spain provided the acute and convalescent COVID-19 samples. From T cells, B-cell-depleted T cells, or PBMCs came the material, which was cDNA or gDNA.

This CDR3 is built from 15 residues. Germline loops: CDR1 SNHLY, CDR2 FYNNEI. V was clipped by 6 bases and J by 0 bases; unmatched bases: 4. This clone was seen only once. TCRdb keeps only in-frame clones here, not all; method: immunoSEQ multiplex PCR. The table includes around 220,000 clones, more than 85% detected once. Sequenced: peripheral blood. The V and J genes are TRBV2 and TRBJ2-2; 7 bases are shared with TRBD1. This TCR came from a man in his forties with active or convalescent COVID-19. CDR3 DNA sequence: TGTGCCAGCAGCCGGGGACAGACGAACACCGGGGAGCTGTTTTTT. Translation gives CASSRGQTNTGELFF.